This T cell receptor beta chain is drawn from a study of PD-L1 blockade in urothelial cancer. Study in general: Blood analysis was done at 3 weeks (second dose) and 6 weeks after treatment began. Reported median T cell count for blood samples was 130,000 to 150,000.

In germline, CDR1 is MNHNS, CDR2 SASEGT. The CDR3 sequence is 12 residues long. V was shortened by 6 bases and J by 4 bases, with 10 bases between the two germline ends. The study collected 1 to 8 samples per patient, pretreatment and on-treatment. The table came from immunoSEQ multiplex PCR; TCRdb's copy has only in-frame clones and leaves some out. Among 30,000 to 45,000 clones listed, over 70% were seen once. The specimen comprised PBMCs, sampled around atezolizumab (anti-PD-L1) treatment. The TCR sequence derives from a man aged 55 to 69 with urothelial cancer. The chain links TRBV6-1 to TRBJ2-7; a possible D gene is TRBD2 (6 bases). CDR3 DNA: TGTGCCAGCAGGATGGACTATTACGAGCAGTACTTC. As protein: CASRMDYYEQYF.